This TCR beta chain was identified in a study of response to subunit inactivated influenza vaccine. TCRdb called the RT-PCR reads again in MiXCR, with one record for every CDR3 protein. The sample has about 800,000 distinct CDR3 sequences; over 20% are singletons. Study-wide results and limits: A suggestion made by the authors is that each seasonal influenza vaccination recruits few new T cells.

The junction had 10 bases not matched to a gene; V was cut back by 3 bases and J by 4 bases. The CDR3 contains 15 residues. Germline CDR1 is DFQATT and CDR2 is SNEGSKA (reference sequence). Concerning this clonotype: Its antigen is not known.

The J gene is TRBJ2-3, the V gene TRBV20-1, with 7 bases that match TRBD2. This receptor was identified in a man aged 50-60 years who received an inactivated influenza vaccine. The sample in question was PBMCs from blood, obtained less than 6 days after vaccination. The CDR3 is CSASEWREIADTQYF. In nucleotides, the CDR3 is TGCAGTGCTAGCGAGTGGCGGGAGATCGCAGATACGCAGTATTTT.